Below are 7 T cell receptor beta chains sequenced from a single sample in a study of OX40 agonist ivuxolimab in advanced cancers. TCRdb's table, derived via immunoSEQ multiplex PCR, lists solely in-frame clones and lacks some. There are 55,000 to 75,000 clones in the sample; about 90% occur only once, and 2% lies in the top ten. The specimen was CD4+ or CD8+ T cells sorted from blood, collected in a trial of the OX40 agonist ivuxolimab. The receptors stem from an adult with an advanced solid tumor such as melanoma, head and neck, liver or kidney cancer.

This chain uses TRBV7-2 with TRBJ2-1; 13 positions agree with TRBD2. The V and J ends lost 8 bases and 3 bases, in that order; junction bases with no gene match: 16. The length of the CDR3 is 19 residues. Germline CDR1 SGHTA, CDR2 FQGNSA. The CDR3 bases are TGTGCCAGCCGGAACACCGGGACTAGCGGGGAGAGTGGCTACAATGAGCAGTTCTTC. This translates into CASRNTGTSGESGYNEQFF.

The chain carries TRBV28 and TRBJ2-7; D possibly corresponds to TRBD2 (5 bases). With 5 bases removed from V and 3 bases from J, the gap between germline ends came to 11 bases. Germline values: CDR1 MDHEN, CDR2 SYDVKM. This CDR3 contains 13 residues. This chain's CDR3 is CASSENRGYEQYF. The CDR3 DNA is TGTGCCAGCAGTGAAAACCGGGGCTACGAGCAGTACTTC.

CDR3 sequence reads: CASSLSHSNQPQHF. The CDR3 coding sequence is TGTGCCAGCAGCTTGAGCCATAGCAATCAGCCCCAGCATTTT. The chain has TRBV7-2 and TRBJ1-5, with no clear D. Germline CDR1 and CDR2: SGHTA and FQGNSA. V lost 3 bases and J lost 0, with 6 bases in between. CDR3 length equals 14 residues. Full variable domain (outside the CDR3, taken from reference TRBV7-2 and TRBJ1-5): GAGVSQSPSNKVTEKGKDVELRCDPISGHTALYWYRQSLGQGLEFLIYFQGNSAPDKSGLPSDRFSAERTGGSVSTLTIQRTQQEDSAVYLCASSLSHSNQPQHFGDGTRLSIL.

The chain employs TRBV5-4 and TRBJ2-3; D remains ambiguous. Germline CDR1 reads SGHNT; CDR2 reads YYREEE (reference sequence). Deletions cut 2 bases from V and 0 bases from J, with 13 bases between. The CDR3 spans 16 residues. The CDR3 loop is CASSFPTVTSTDTQYF. For the CDR3, the DNA is TGTGCCAGCAGCTTTCCGACGGTGACTAGCACAGATACGCAGTATTTT.

As to this clone: An end of the junction does not agree with germline; a read error may underlie this. Other DNA sequences in this specimen translate into the identical CDR3. The V and J genes are TRBV30 and TRBJ2-2, with D hard to call. Germline values: CDR1 GTSNPN, CDR2 SVGIG (reference sequence). The CDR3 loop spans 11 amino acids. The CDR3 DNA follows: TGTGCCAGGAGGAACACCGGGGAGCTGTTTTTT. Translation gives CARRNTGELFF.

The rearrangement links TRBV14 to TRBJ1-3, with D possibly TRBD1 on 5 matching bases. The CDR3 contains 15 residues. V was pared by 4 bases and J by 2 bases, with 12 bases between. CDR1 SGHDN and CDR2 FVKESK come from the germline V gene. The CDR3 loop reads CASSLQTVPGNTIYF. DNA for the CDR3: TGTGCCAGCAGCCTTCAGACAGTACCTGGAAACACCATATATTTT.

The genes are TRBV19 and TRBJ2-5, with 12 bases that match TRBD1. The CDR3 runs 15 residues. CDR1 and CDR2 from the germline V gene are LNHDA and SQIVND (reference sequence). The J segment lost 4 bases and the V segment lost 5 bases, leaving 5 bases of the junction unmatched. Here the CDR3 DNA reads TGTGCCAGTAGTGAGGGGACAGGGGGCCTAGAGACCCAGTACTTC. This translates into CASSEGTGGLETQYF.